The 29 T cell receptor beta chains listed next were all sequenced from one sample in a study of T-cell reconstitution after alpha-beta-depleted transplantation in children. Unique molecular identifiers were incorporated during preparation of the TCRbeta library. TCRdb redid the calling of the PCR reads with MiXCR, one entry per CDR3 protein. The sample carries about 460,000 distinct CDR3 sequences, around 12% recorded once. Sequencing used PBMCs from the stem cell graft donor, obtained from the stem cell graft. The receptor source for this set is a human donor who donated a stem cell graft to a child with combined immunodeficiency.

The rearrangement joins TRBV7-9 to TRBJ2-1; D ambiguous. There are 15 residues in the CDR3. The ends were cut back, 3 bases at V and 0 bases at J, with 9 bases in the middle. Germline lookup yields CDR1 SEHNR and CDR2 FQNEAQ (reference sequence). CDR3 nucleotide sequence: TGTGCCAGCAGCTTCGGCTCACTCTCCTACAATGAGCAGTTCTTC. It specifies CASSFGSLSYNEQFF.

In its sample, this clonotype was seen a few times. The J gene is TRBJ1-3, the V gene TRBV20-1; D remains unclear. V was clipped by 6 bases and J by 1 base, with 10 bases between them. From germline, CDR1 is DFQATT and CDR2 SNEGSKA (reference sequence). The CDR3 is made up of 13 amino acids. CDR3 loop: CSAGSMSGNTIYF. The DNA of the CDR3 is TGCAGTGCGGGCAGTATGTCTGGAAACACCATATATTTT.

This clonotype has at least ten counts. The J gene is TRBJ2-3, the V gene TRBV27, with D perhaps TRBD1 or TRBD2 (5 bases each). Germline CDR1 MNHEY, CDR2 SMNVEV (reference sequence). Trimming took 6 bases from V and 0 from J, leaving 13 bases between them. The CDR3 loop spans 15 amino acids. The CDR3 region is CASSNPRGSTDTQYF. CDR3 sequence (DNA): TGTGCCAGCAGCAATCCGAGGGGCAGCACAGATACGCAGTATTTT.

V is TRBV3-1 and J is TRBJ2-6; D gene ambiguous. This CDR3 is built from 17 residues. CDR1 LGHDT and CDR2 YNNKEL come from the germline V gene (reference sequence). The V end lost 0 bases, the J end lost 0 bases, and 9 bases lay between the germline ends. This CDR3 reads CASSQESAYSGANVLTF. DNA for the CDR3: TGTGCCAGCAGCCAAGAATCAGCCTACTCTGGGGCCAACGTCCTGACTTTC.

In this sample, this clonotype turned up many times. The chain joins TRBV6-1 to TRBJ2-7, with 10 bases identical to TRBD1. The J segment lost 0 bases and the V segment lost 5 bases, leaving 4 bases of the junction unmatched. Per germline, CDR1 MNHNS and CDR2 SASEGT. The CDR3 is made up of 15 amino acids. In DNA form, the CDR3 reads TGTGCCAGCAGTAAGGACAGGGGGTTCTCCTACGAGCAGTACTTC. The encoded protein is CASSKDRGFSYEQYF.

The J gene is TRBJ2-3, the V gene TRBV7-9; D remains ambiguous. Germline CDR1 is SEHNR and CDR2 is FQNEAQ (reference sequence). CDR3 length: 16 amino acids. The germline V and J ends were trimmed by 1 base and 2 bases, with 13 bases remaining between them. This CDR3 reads CASSLVVWEDTDTQYF. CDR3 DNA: TGTGCCAGCAGCTTAGTCGTATGGGAAGACACAGATACGCAGTATTTT.

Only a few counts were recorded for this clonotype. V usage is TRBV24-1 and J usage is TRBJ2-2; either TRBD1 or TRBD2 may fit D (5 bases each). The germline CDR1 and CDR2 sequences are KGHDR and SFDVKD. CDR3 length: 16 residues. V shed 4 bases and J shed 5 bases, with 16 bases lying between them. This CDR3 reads CATSDPGAGRTGELFF. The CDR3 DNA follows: TGTGCCACCAGTGACCCCGGGGCAGGGAGAACCGGGGAGCTGTTTTTT.

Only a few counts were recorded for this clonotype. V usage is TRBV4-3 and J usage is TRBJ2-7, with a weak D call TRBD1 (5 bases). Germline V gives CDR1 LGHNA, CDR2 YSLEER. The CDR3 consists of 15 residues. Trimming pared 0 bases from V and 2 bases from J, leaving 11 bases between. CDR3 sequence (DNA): TGCGCCAGCAGCCAAGATCATACAGGTACCTACGAGCAGTACTTC. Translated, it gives CASSQDHTGTYEQYF.

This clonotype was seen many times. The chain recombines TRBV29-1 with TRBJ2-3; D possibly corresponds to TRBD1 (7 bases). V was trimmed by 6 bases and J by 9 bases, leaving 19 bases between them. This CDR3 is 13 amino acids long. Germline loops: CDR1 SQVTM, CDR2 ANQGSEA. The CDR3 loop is CSVGGQTTYTQYF. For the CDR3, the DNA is TGCAGCGTGGGGGGACAGACCACATACACGCAGTATTTT.

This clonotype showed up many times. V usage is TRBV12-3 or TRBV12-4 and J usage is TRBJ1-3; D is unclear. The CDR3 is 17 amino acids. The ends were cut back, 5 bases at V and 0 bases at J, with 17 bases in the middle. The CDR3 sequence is CASSPKPSLDSGNTIYF. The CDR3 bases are TGTGCCAGCAGTCCGAAACCCTCCCTTGACTCTGGAAACACCATATATTTT.

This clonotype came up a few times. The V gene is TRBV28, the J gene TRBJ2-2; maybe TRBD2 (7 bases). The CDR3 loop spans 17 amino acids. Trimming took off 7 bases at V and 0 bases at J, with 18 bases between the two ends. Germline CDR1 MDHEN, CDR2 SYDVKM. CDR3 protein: CASNPGGGLSNTGELFF. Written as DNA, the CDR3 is TGTGCCAGCAACCCTGGGGGGGGCCTTTCGAACACCGGGGAGCTGTTTTTT.

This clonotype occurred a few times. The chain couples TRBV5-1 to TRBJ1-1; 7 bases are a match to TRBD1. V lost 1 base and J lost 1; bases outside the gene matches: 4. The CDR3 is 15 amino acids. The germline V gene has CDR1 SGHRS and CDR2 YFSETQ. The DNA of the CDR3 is TGCGCCAGCAGCTTGACGGGACAGCCGAACACTGAAGCTTTCTTT. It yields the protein CASSLTGQPNTEAFF. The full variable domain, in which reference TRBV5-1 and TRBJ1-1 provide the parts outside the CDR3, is KAGVTQTPRYLIKTRGQQVTLSCSPISGHRSVSWYQQTPGQGLQFLFEYFSETQRNKGNFPGRFSGRQFSNSRSEMNVSTLELGDSALYLCASSLTGQPNTEAFFGQGTRLTVV.

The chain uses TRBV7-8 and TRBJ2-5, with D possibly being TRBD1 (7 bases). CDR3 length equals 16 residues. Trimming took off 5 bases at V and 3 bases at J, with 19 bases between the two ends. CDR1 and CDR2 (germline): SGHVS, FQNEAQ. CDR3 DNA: TGTGCCAGCAGCCAATTTGCCCAGGGGGGTAAAGAGACCCAGTACTTC. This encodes CASSQFAQGGKETQYF.

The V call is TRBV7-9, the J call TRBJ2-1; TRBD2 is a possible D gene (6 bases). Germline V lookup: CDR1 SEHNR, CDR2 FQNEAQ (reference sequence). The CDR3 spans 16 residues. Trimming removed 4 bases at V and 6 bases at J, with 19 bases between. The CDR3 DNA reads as TGTGCCAGCAGCTCCTTCACTAGCTTCCCCCGCAATGAGCAGTTCTTC. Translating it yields CASSSFTSFPRNEQFF.

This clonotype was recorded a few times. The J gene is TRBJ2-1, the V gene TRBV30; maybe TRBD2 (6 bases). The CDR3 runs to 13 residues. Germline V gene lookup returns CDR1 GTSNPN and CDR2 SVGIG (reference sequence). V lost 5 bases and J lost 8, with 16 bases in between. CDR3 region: CAWAPGEADEQFF. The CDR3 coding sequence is TGTGCCTGGGCTCCGGGAGAGGCGGATGAGCAGTTCTTC.

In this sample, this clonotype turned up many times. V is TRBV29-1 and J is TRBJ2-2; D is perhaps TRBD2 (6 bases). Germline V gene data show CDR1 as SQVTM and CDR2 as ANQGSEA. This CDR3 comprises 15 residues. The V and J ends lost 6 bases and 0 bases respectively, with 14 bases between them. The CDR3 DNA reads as TGCAGCGTCCCCCGGGGCGGGGCGAACACCGGGGAGCTGTTTTTT. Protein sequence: CSVPRGGANTGELFF.

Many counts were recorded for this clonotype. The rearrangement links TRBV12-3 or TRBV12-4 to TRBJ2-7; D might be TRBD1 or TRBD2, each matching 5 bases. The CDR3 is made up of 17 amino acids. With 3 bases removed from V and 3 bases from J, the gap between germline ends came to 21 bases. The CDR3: CASSLGVEAGNRYEQYF. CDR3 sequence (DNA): TGTGCCAGCAGTTTGGGGGTGGAGGCAGGGAATCGCTACGAGCAGTACTTC.

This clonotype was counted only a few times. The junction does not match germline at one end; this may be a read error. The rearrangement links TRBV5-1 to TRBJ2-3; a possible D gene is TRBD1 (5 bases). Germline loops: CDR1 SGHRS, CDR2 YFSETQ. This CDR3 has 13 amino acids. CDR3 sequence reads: CACRVQGTDTQYF. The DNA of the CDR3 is TGCGCCTGCAGAGTGCAGGGAACAGATACGCAGTATTTT.

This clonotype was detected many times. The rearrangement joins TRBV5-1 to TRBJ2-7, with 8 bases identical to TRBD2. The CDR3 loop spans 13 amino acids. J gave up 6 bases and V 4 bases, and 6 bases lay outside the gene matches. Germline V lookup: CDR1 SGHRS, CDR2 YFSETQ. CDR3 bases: TGCGCCAGCAGCCCAGCGGGAGAAGGCGAGCAGTACTTC. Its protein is CASSPAGEGEQYF.

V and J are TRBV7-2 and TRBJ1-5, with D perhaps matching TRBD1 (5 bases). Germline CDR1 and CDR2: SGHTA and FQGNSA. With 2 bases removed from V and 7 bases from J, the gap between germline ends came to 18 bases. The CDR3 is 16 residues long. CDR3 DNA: TGTGCCAGCAGCTTAAGGGCAGGGAAGCGTGACCAGCCCCAGCATTTT. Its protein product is CASSLRAGKRDQPQHF.

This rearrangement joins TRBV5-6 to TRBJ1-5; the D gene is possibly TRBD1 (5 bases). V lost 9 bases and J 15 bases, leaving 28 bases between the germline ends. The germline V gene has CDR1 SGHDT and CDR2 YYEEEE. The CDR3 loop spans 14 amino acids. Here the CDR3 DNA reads TGTGCCATGAGCCCGGGGCTCGTCAGTTGGCCACTGCATTTT. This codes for CAMSPGLVSWPLHF.

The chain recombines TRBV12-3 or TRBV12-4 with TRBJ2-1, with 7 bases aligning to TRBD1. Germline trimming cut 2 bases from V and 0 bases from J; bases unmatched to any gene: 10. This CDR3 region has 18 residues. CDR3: CASSLRGTASHSYNEQFF. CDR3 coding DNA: TGTGCCAGCAGTTTACGTGGGACAGCAAGTCACTCCTACAATGAGCAGTTCTTC.

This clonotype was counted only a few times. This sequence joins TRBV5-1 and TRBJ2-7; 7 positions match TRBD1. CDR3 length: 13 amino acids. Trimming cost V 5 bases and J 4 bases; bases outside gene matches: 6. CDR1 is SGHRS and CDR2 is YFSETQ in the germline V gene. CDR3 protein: CASRGTAGYEQYF. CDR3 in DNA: TGCGCCAGCAGGGGGACAGCAGGGTACGAGCAGTACTTC. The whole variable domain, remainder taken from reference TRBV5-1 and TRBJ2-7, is KAGVTQTPRYLIKTRGQQVTLSCSPISGHRSVSWYQQTPGQGLQFLFEYFSETQRNKGNFPGRFSGRQFSNSRSEMNVSTLELGDSALYLCASRGTAGYEQYFGPGTRLTVT.

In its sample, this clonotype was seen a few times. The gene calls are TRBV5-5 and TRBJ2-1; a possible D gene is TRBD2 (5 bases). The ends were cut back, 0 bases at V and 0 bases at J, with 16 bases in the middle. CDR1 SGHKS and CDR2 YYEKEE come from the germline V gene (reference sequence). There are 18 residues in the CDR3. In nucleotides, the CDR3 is TGTGCCAGCAGCTTGGAAGCCGGACTTGTGACCTCCTACAATGAGCAGTTCTTC. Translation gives CASSLEAGLVTSYNEQFF.

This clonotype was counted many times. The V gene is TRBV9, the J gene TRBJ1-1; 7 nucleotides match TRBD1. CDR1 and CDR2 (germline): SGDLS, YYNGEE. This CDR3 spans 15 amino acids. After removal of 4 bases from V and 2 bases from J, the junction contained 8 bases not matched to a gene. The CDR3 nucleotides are TGTGCCAGCAGCACCCACAGGGGACCAAACACTGAAGCTTTCTTT. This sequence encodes CASSTHRGPNTEAFF.

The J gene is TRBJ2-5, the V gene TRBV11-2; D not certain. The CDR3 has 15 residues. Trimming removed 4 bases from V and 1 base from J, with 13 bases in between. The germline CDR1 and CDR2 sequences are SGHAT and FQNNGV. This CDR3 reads CASSSGPSLQETQYF. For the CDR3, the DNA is TGTGCCAGCAGCTCTGGCCCTAGTCTCCAAGAGACCCAGTACTTC.

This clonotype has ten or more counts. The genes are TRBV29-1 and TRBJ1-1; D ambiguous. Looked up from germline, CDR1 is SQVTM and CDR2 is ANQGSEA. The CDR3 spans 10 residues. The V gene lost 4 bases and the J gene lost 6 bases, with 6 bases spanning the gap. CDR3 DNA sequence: TGCAGCGTTGTCAGAGCTGAAGCTTTCTTT. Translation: CSVVRAEAFF.

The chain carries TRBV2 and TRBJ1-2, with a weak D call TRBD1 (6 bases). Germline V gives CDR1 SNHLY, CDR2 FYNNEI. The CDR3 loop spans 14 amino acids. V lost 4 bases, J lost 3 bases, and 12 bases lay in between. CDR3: CASSGNRVDYGYTF. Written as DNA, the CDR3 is TGTGCCAGCAGTGGAAACAGGGTGGACTATGGCTACACCTTC.

Here the CDR3 DNA reads TGTGCCAGCAGCTGGCAGGGGGCGAACATTCAGTACTTC. Amino acid sequence: CASSWQGANIQYF. The chain carries TRBV5-6 and TRBJ2-4; 8 positions agree with TRBD1. V dropped 3 bases and J dropped 7; count of bases not matched to a gene: 3. The CDR3 length is 13 residues. The germline V gene has CDR1 SGHDT and CDR2 YYEEEE.